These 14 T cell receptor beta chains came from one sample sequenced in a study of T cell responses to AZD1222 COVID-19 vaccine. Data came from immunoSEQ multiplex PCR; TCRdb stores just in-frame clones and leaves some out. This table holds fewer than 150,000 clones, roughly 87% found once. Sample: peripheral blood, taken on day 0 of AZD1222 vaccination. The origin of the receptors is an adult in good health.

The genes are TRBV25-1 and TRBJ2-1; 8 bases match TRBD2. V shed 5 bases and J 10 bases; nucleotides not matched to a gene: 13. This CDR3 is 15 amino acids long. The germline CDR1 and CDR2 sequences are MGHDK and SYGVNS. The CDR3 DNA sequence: TGTGCCAGCAGTTTACATAGCGGGACCAAGAGAGAGCAGTTCTTC. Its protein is CASSLHSGTKREQFF.

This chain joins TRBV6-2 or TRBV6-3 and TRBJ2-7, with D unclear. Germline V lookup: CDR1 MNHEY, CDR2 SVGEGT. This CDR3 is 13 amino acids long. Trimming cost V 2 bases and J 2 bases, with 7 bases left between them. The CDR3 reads CASSYVGAYEQYF. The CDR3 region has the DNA TGTGCCAGCAGTTACGTCGGAGCCTACGAGCAGTACTTC.

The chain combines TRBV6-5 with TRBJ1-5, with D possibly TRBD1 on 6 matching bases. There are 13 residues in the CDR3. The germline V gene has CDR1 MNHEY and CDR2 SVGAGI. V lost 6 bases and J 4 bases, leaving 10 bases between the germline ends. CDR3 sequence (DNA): TGTGCCAGCAGACGGGACATTAATCAGCCCCAGCATTTT. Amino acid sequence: CASRRDINQPQHF.

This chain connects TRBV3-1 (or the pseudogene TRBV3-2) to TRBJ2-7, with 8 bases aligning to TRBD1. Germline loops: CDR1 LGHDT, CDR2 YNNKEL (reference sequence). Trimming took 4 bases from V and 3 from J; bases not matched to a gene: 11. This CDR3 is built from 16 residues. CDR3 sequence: CASSPPGGTGVYEQYF. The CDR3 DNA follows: TGTGCCAGCAGCCCTCCAGGGGGGACAGGCGTCTACGAGCAGTACTTC.

The CDR3 DNA reads as TGCGCCAGCAGCTTCCGGGAGGGTTCTAGCGAGCAGTACTTC. It is translated as CASSFREGSSEQYF. The genes are TRBV5-1 and TRBJ2-7; 8 bases match TRBD2. The V gene's germline CDR1 is SGHRS and CDR2 YFSETQ. The CDR3 is made up of 14 amino acids. J was trimmed by 6 bases and V by 2 bases; bases with no gene match: 7.

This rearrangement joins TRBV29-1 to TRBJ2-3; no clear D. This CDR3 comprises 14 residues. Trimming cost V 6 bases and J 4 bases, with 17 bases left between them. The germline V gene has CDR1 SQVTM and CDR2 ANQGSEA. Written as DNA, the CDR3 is TGCAGCGTCGGATTAGACGTGACTGCAGATACGCAGTATTTT. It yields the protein CSVGLDVTADTQYF.

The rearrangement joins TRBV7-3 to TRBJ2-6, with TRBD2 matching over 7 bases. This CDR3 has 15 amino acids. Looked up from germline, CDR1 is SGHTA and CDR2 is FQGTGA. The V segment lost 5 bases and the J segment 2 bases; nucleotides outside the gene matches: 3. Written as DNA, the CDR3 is TGTGCCAGCAGCCGTCGGGGGGCTGGGGCCAACGTCCTGACTTTC. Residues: CASSRRGAGANVLTF.

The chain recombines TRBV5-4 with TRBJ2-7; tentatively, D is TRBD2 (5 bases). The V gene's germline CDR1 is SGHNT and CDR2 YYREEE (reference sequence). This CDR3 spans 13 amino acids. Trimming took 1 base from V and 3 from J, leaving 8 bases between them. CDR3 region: CASSLTGIYEQYF. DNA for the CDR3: TGTGCCAGCAGCTTGACGGGAATCTACGAGCAGTACTTC.

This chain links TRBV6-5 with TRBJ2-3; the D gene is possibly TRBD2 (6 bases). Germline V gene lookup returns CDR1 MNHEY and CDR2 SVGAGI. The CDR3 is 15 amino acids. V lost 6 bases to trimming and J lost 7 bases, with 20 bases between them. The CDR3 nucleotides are TGTGCCAGCAGCTCCGGGAGCTACCTTAGGAATACGCAGTATTTT. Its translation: CASSSGSYLRNTQYF.

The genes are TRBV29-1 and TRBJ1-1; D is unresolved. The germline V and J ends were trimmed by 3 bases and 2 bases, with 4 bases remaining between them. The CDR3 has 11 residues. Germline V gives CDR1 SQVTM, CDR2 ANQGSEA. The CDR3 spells CSVEGNTEAFF. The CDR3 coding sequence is TGCAGCGTTGAGGGTAACACTGAAGCTTTCTTT.

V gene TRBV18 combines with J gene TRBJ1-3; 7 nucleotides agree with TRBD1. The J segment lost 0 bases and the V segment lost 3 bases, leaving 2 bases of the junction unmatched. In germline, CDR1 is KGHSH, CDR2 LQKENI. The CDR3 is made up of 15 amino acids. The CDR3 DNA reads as TGTGCCAGCTCACCCGGGACAGCCTCTGGAAACACCATATATTTT. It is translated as CASSPGTASGNTIYF.

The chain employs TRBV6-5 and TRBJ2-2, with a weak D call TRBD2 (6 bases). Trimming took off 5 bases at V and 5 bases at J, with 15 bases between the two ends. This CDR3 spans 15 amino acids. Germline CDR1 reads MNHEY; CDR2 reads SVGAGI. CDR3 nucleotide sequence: TGTGCCAGCAGTCGTAGTCTCGGGGGAACCGGGGAGCTGTTTTTT. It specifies CASSRSLGGTGELFF.

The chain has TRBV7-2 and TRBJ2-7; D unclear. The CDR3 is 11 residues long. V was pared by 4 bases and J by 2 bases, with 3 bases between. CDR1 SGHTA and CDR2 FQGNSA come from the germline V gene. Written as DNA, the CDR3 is TGTGCCAGCAGCTCCACCTACGAGCAGTACTTC. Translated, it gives CASSSTYEQYF.

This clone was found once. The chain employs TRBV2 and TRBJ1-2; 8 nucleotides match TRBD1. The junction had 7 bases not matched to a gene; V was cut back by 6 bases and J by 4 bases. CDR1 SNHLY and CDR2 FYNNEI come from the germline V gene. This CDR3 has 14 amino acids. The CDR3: CASSAGQVPYGYTF. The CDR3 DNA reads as TGTGCCAGCAGCGCGGGACAGGTGCCCTATGGCTACACCTTC.